This section outlines one T cell receptor beta chain sequence together with its context. What it binds is not known. Assay: immunoSEQ multiplex PCR; the TCRdb copy retains only in-frame clones and omits some. The data contain 100,000 to 150,000 clones, under 90% of them singletons. This specimen comes from a study of cytomegalovirus exposure and HLA in healthy donors. The overall study: The 120 or so validation repertoires were reported in a later analysis to have been generated on the same platform as the approximately 700 first-cohort repertoires.

Losses at the gene ends were 2 bases for V and 14 bases for J; bases not matched to a gene: 10. Germline CDR1 reads MNHNS; CDR2 reads SASEGT. CDR3 size: 15 residues. General study results and limits: In the roughly 120 validation repertoires, a later analysis found that first-cohort TCR clusters tended to co-occur. The classifier reportedly diagnosed cytomegalovirus status with high specificity and sensitivity. Most TCR sequences proved rare, with some public TCRs found in many donors.

This chain uses TRBV6-1 with TRBJ1-4; 11 nucleotides align to TRBD1. This receptor was obtained from a young man in good health and CMV-seronegative. The sequencing sample was made of PBMCs. The CDR3 region is CASSEFGTGGVVLFF. The CDR3 DNA is TGTGCCAGCAGTGAATTTGGGACAGGGGGGGTAGTGCTGTTTTTT.